These 27 T cell receptor beta chains were sequenced from one sample in a study of cytomegalovirus exposure and HLA in healthy donors. Primers: 60 Vbeta forward and 13 Jbeta reverse. Using immunoSEQ multiplex PCR, the repertoire was profiled, and TCRdb retains in-frame clones only, with some absent. Of hundreds of thousands of clones in the sample, about 75% are singletons; the top ten hold roughly 1.9%. Sequencing was carried out using PBMCs. These TCRs come from a man between 18 and 35 years old in good health and CMV-seronegative.

The chain is built from TRBV2 and TRBJ2-7, with 9 bases fitting TRBD1. Germline CDR1 reads SNHLY; CDR2 reads FYNNEI. The CDR3 has 14 residues. Unmatched junction bases numbered 6, after V lost 6 bases and J lost 3 bases. The CDR3 sequence is CASSSGTGYYEQYF. In nucleotides, the CDR3 is TGTGCCAGCAGCTCCGGGACAGGGTACTACGAGCAGTACTTC.

This rearrangement joins TRBV5-8 to TRBJ2-3, with D tentatively TRBD1 (6 bases). Trimming shortened V by 4 bases and J by 2 bases, and 17 bases separated the two germline ends. The germline CDR1 and CDR2 sequences are SGHTS and YDEGEE. CDR3 size: 16 residues. This CDR3 is CASSNRGNRVTDTQYF. The CDR3 DNA follows: TGTGCCAGCAGCAATAGGGGGAACAGGGTCACAGATACGCAGTATTTT.

CDR3 residues: CASSQEGGSSTDTQYF. DNA for the CDR3: TGTGCCAGCAGCCAAGAGGGGGGGTCTAGCACAGATACGCAGTATTTT. The chain links TRBV4-2 to TRBJ2-3; the match to TRBD2 covers 7 bases. The germline V gene encodes CDR1 LGHNA and CDR2 YNFKEQ. V shed 0 bases, J shed 0 bases, and the junction held 3 bases outside the gene matches. The CDR3 sequence is 16 residues long.

This chain joins TRBV19 and TRBJ2-5; 7 nucleotides agree with TRBD1. From germline, CDR1 is LNHDA and CDR2 SQIVND (reference sequence). The ends lost 6 bases at V and 5 bases at J; junction bases unmatched: 6. The CDR3 is made up of 13 amino acids. CDR3: CASRPTGWETQYF. In nucleotides, the CDR3 is TGTGCCAGTAGACCGACAGGGTGGGAGACCCAGTACTTC.

The gene calls are TRBV30 and TRBJ2-7; maybe TRBD2 (7 bases). V was pared by 5 bases and J by 0 bases, with 11 bases between. Per germline, CDR1 GTSNPN and CDR2 SVGIG (reference sequence). The CDR3 contains 13 residues. CDR3 DNA sequence: TGTGCCTGGGGGGAGGGGGGCTCCTACGAGCAGTACTTC. Amino acid sequence: CAWGEGGSYEQYF.

The chain joins TRBV11-3 to TRBJ2-2; D possibly corresponds to TRBD1 (5 bases). The germline V gene encodes CDR1 SGHNT and CDR2 YENEEA. Trimming removed 3 bases at V and 5 bases at J, with 13 bases between. The length of the CDR3 is 15 residues. CDR3 residues: CASSLSLQGTGELFF. CDR3 nucleotides: TGTGCCAGCAGCTTGTCCCTTCAGGGAACCGGGGAGCTGTTTTTT. Full variable domain (rest looked up from reference TRBV11-3 and TRBJ2-2): EAGVVQSPRYKIIEKKQPVAFWCNPISGHNTLYWYLQNLGQGPELLIRYENEEAVDDSQLPKDRFSAERLKGVDSTLKIQPAELGDSAVYLCASSLSLQGTGELFFGEGSRLTVL.

The genes are TRBV30 and TRBJ1-1, with D tentatively TRBD1 (6 bases). Germline V gives CDR1 GTSNPN, CDR2 SVGIG (reference sequence). This CDR3 has 14 amino acids. V lost 5 bases, J lost 3 bases, and 16 bases lay in between. CDR3 sequence (DNA): TGTGCCTGGTCAATTTACCAGGGGTACACTGAAGCTTTCTTT. Translation gives CAWSIYQGYTEAFF.

The chain employs TRBV27 and TRBJ2-7; 9 bases are a match to TRBD2. Germline V gene lookup returns CDR1 MNHEY and CDR2 SMNVEV (reference sequence). The CDR3 contains 15 residues. V shed 6 bases and J 1 base; nucleotides not matched to a gene: 7. Written as DNA, the CDR3 is TGTGCCAGCAGCACCCTCCTAGCGGGGTCCTACGAGCAGTACTTC. It encodes CASSTLLAGSYEQYF.

This chain uses TRBV18 with TRBJ2-7, with TRBD2 as a possible D gene (5 bases). Germline values: CDR1 KGHSH, CDR2 LQKENI. With 2 bases removed from V and 6 bases from J, the gap between germline ends came to 14 bases. The CDR3 is made up of 14 amino acids. Here the CDR3 reads CASSPLGLSGEQYF. The DNA of the CDR3 is TGTGCCAGCTCACCATTAGGACTTTCCGGCGAGCAGTACTTC.

This clone was observed a single time. V is TRBV7-2 and J is TRBJ2-7; D unclear. Germline V gives CDR1 SGHTA, CDR2 FQGNSA. Trimming removed 4 bases from V and 2 bases from J, with 6 bases in between. This CDR3 has 12 residues. This chain's CDR3 is CASSYYTYEQYF. Here the CDR3 DNA reads TGTGCCAGCAGCTACTATACCTACGAGCAGTACTTC.

The rearrangement links TRBV10-1 to TRBJ1-4; D uncertain. The germline CDR1 and CDR2 sequences are WNHNN and SYGVQD (reference sequence). This CDR3 has 13 amino acids. Trimming shortened V by 4 bases and J by 2 bases, and 5 bases separated the two germline ends. In DNA, the CDR3 is TGCGCCAGCAGTGCTACCACTAATGAAAAACTGTTTTTT. Translated, it gives CASSATTNEKLFF.

The V and J genes are TRBV4-3 and TRBJ1-1, with D perhaps TRBD1 (5 bases). Trimming pared 1 base from V and 8 bases from J, leaving 14 bases between. The germline V gene encodes CDR1 LGHNA and CDR2 YSLEER. This CDR3 comprises 14 residues. CDR3 loop: CASSQADRSREAFF. In DNA form, the CDR3 reads TGCGCCAGCAGCCAAGCCGACAGATCCCGAGAAGCTTTCTTT.

The chain links TRBV11-2 to TRBJ2-3, with 9 bases that match TRBD2. The CDR3 totals 16 residues. Trimming took 2 bases from V and 0 from J; bases not matched to a gene: 3. CDR1 and CDR2 (germline): SGHAT, FQNNGV. CDR3 region: CASSLLAGVSTDTQYF. The DNA for the CDR3 is TGTGCCAGCAGCTTATTAGCGGGAGTGAGCACAGATACGCAGTATTTT.

This clone was seen a handful of times. V and J are TRBV7-2 and TRBJ2-1; TRBD2 matches at 8 bases. The V segment lost 2 bases and the J segment 4 bases; nucleotides outside the gene matches: 4. The CDR3 consists of 15 residues. CDR1 SGHTA and CDR2 FQGNSA come from the germline V gene. The CDR3 is CASSLTSGGYNEQFF. CDR3 DNA: TGTGCCAGCAGCTTAACTAGCGGAGGATACAATGAGCAGTTCTTC.

The genes are TRBV4-2 and TRBJ2-2, with a weak D call TRBD1 (6 bases). Germline values: CDR1 LGHNA, CDR2 YNFKEQ. Trimming removed 0 bases from V and 9 bases from J, with 14 bases in between. CDR3 length equals 15 residues. CDR3 loop: CASSQDDEGERELFF. In DNA form, the CDR3 reads TGTGCCAGCAGCCAAGATGATGAGGGGGAACGGGAGCTGTTTTTT.

In its sample, this clone was seen once. V usage is TRBV7-9 and J usage is TRBJ2-1, with 9 bases identical to TRBD1. Germline CDR1 is SEHNR and CDR2 is FQNEAQ (reference sequence). With V trimmed by 4 bases and J by 7 bases, 8 bases remained unmatched. The CDR3 runs to 15 residues. The CDR3 loop is CASSSTGGAVNEQFF. The CDR3 DNA is TGTGCCAGCAGCTCCACAGGGGGCGCGGTTAATGAGCAGTTCTTC.

The chain is built from TRBV6-1 and TRBJ1-6; 7 positions match TRBD1. V gave up 4 bases and J gave up 7 bases; unmatched junction bases: 10. This CDR3 region has 16 residues. The germline V gene encodes CDR1 MNHNS and CDR2 SASEGT. The CDR3 nucleotides are TGTGCCAGCAGTGGCCAGAACAGGGGATTCAATTCACCCCTCCACTTT. It translates to CASSGQNRGFNSPLHF.

The CDR3 DNA reads TGTGCCAGCAGTCCCCAGGGGGCAGGCAACACCGGGGAGCTGTTTTTT. Protein sequence: CASSPQGAGNTGELFF. The genes are TRBV7-9 and TRBJ2-2, with 8 bases aligning to TRBD1. The CDR3 totals 16 residues. Unmatched junction bases numbered 8, after V lost 6 bases and J lost 2 bases. Germline V lookup: CDR1 SEHNR, CDR2 FQNEAQ (reference sequence).

V is TRBV19 and J is TRBJ1-5, with D unresolved. Germline CDR1 reads LNHDA; CDR2 reads SQIVND (reference sequence). This CDR3 is built from 14 residues. With 3 bases removed from V and 1 base from J, the gap between germline ends came to 7 bases. The CDR3 region has the DNA TGTGCCAGTAGTATTCCAGGAAGCAATCAGCCCCAGCATTTT. Its translation is CASSIPGSNQPQHF.

The gene calls are TRBV11-2 and TRBJ2-3, with 7 bases identical to TRBD2. Looked up from germline, CDR1 is SGHAT and CDR2 is FQNNGV. This CDR3 comprises 16 residues. Trimming removed 0 bases from V and 7 bases from J; junction bases left unmatched: 10. The CDR3 sequence is CASSLDRSWGGYTQYF. The CDR3 DNA reads as TGTGCCAGCAGCTTAGATCGAAGTTGGGGGGGGTATACGCAGTATTTT.

The chain uses TRBV19 and TRBJ2-7; 7 bases are a match to TRBD2. Germline lookup yields CDR1 LNHDA and CDR2 SQIVND (reference sequence). CDR3 size: 14 residues. V dropped 6 bases and J dropped 2; count of bases not matched to a gene: 7. The CDR3 spells CASSWDYPPYEQYF. CDR3 nucleotide sequence: TGTGCCAGTAGCTGGGACTACCCTCCCTACGAGCAGTACTTC.

V usage is TRBV14 and J usage is TRBJ2-7, with D possibly matching TRBD2 (6 bases). Trimming took off 4 bases at V and 5 bases at J, with 18 bases between the two ends. Germline loops: CDR1 SGHDN, CDR2 FVKESK. The CDR3 runs to 15 residues. The CDR3 nucleotides read TGTGCCAGCAGCCCCCCTCTCGGCGGGAACGACGAGCAGTACTTC. As protein: CASSPPLGGNDEQYF.

The V call is TRBV5-1, the J call TRBJ2-5; D uncertain. Trimming took off 7 bases at V and 4 bases at J, with 11 bases between the two ends. CDR1 is SGHRS and CDR2 is YFSETQ in the germline V gene. The CDR3 length is 12 residues. The CDR3, as DNA: TGCGCCAGCCACGAACCCGGAGAGACCCAGTACTTC. As protein: CASHEPGETQYF.

This clone was counted a single time. This sequence joins TRBV28 and TRBJ1-1, with 8 bases lining up with TRBD1. V lost 1 base, J lost 0 bases, and 4 bases stayed unmatched. Germline-derived CDR1 and CDR2 are MDHEN and SYDVKM. The CDR3 consists of 16 residues. CDR3 bases: TGTGCCAGCAGTTTATTCGGGACAGGATTGAACACTGAAGCTTTCTTT. The encoded protein is CASSLFGTGLNTEAFF.

The chain carries TRBV7-6 and TRBJ2-1; 12 nucleotides match TRBD2. Germline-derived CDR1 and CDR2 are SGHVS and FNYEAQ. Trimming took 5 bases from V and 2 from J; bases not matched to a gene: 4. The CDR3 length is 16 residues. The CDR3 reads CASSRWTSGAYNEQFF. CDR3 nucleotides: TGTGCCAGCAGCCGTTGGACTAGCGGGGCCTACAATGAGCAGTTCTTC.

The rearrangement joins TRBV28 to TRBJ2-1; 10 bases agree with TRBD2. CDR1 and CDR2 from the germline V gene are MDHEN and SYDVKM. The CDR3 is 14 residues long. V lost 7 bases to trimming and J lost 7 bases; unmatched junction nucleotides: 7. This CDR3 reads CASIPSGRLNEQFF. CDR3 DNA sequence: TGTGCCAGCATCCCTAGCGGGAGATTGAATGAGCAGTTCTTC.

This rearrangement joins TRBV5-4 to TRBJ1-1, with a tentative D call TRBD1 (6 bases). The length of the CDR3 is 12 residues. Trimming shortened V by 2 bases and J by 11 bases, and 13 bases separated the two germline ends. Germline-derived CDR1 and CDR2 are SGHNT and YYREEE (reference sequence). For the CDR3, the DNA is TGTGCCAGCAGCTTCGGAGGGGGGGCGGCTTTCTTT. This gives the protein CASSFGGGAAFF.